This TCR beta chain was observed in a study of spatial heterogeneity in lung cancer. In the study overall: Fewer alpha-chain than beta-chain sequences were consistently detected. TCR transcript counts in tumor regions correlated strongly with a T cell module score from matched bulk RNA-seq.

Time point specified: sample taken at primary tumor resection. A total of around 72 untreated early-stage non-small cell lung cancer patients served as donors. The authors sequenced whole RNA from tumor, nontumor lung or frozen PBMC without sorting. MiXCR, run by TCRdb on the 5' RACE reads, gives a single entry per CDR3 protein. In the table there are 4,500 to 7,000 distinct CDR3 sequences, 4.5% to 5.5% of which are singletons. Many counts were recorded for this clonotype. Its antigen is not known. Since it is a stray read in a library aimed at alpha chains, this beta chain has a size that is not meaningful. CDR1 and CDR2 (germline): SEHNR, FQNEAQ (reference sequence). The CDR3 has 15 amino acids. The ends lost 5 bases at V and 4 bases at J; junction bases unmatched: 9. Study-wide results and caveats: Intratumoral expanded alpha and beta TCR counts were found to track tumor mutation counts.

Source: lung tumor tissue, taken at surgery. The V call is TRBV7-9, the J call TRBJ1-2; 8 bases are a match to TRBD1. The source is a male donor with early-stage non-small cell lung cancer. CDR3 region: CASSPGQGEGYGYTF. The CDR3 nucleotides read TGTGCCAGCAGCCCCGGACAGGGTGAAGGCTATGGCTACACCTTC.